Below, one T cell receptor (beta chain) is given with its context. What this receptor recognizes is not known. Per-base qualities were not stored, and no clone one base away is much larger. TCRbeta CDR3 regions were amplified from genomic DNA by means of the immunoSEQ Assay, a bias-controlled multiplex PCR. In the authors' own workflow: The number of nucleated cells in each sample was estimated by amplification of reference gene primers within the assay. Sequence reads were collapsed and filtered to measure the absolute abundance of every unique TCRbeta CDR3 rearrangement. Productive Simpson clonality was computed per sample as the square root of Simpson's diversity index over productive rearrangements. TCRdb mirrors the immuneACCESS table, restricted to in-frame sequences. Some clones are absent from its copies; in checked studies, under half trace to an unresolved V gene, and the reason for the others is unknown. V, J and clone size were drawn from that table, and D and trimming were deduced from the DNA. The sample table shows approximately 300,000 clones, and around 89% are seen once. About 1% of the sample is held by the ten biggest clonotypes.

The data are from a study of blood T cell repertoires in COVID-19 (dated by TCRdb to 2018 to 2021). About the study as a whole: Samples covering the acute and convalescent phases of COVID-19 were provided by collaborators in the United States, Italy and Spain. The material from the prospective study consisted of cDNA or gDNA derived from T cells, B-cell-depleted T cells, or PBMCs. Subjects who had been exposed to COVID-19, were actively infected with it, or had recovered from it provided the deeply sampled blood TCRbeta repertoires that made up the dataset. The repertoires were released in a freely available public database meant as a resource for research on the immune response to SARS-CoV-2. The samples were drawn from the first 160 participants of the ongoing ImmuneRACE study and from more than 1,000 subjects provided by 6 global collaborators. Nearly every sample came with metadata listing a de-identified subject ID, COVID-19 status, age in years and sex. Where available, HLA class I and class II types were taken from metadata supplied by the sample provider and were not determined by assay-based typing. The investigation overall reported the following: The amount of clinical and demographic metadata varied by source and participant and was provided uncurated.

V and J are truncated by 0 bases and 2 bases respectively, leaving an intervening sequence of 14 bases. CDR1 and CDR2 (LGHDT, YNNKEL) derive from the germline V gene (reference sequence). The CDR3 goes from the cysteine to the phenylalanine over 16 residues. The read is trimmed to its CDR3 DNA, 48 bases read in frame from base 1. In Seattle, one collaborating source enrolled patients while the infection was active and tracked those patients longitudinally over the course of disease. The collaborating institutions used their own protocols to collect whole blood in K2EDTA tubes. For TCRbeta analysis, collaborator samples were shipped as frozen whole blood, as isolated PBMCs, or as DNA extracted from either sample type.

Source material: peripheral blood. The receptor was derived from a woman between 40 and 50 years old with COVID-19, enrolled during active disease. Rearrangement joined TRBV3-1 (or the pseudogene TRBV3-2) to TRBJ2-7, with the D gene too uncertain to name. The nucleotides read TGTGCCAGCAGCCAAGAACGGATCCTGAGGCCCTACGAGCAGTACTTC. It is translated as CASSQERILRPYEQYF.